This T cell receptor (beta chain) was sequenced during a study of vaccination effects on CD4 cells after COVID-19 (dated by TCRdb to between 2021 and 2023). With regard to the full study: The ViraFEST assay stimulated PBMC with viral peptide pools and then used TCR sequencing to identify antigen-specific CD4+ T cell clonotypes by expansion. The study compared SARS-CoV-2 spike-specific CD4+ TCR repertoires before and after mRNA vaccination in COVID-19 convalescent patients and infection-naive vaccine recipients. In the study, cultures from other donors were sequenced using the Oncomine TCR Beta short-read assay on an Illumina iSeq 100. Each well held some 1.9 million PBMC cultured in IMDM containing roughly 5% human AB serum, 10 IU/ml IL-2 and gentamicin, along with approximately 10 ug/ml peptides. Post-vaccine samples across the study were collected a median of 72 days after the second dose, with a range of 14 to 241. Altogether, some 10 COVID-19 convalescent patients and a few SARS-CoV-2-naive healthy vaccine recipients made up the full study. Study-wide findings and limitations: Among healthy vaccine recipients, nearly all vaccine-induced clones were SARS-CoV-2 mono-reactive, and only 1 of 255 was cross-reactive with common cold coronaviruses. Limitations of the study were the small number of convalescent patients and the absence of early post-infection timepoints. At late post-vaccination timepoints, both infection-induced and vaccine-induced clones showed marked clonal contraction, consistent with waning T cell responses.

From its cysteine to its phenylalanine, the CDR3 spans 15 amino acids. Just the 45-base CDR3 DNA is kept, in frame starting at base 1. Germline trimming amounts to 3 bases on V and 2 bases on J, with 6 as the count of junction bases outside the gene matches. CDR1 and CDR2 (LGHDT, YNNKEL) derive from the germline V gene (reference sequence). After around ten days of culture, CD4+ T cells were isolated with the EasySep CD4+ T cell isolation kit. Participants received two doses of either the BNT162b2 or the mRNA-1273 mRNA SARS-CoV-2 vaccine. None of the healthy vaccine recipients had a prior SARS-CoV-2 infection, which was confirmed by nucleocapsid antibody tests that came back negative both before and after vaccination. Half of the culture medium was replaced with fresh IL-2-containing medium on days 3 and 7. Unless noted otherwise, every peptide stimulation condition was grown in triplicate wells. Using Ficoll-Paque Plus gradient centrifugation, PBMC were separated from whole blood and then either used fresh or cryopreserved at -140C. The QIAamp micro DNA kit was used to extract genomic DNA from the cultured CD4+ T cells.

In its sample, this clone was seen a few times. Its antigen is unknown. The input lacks base qualities; no much larger clone sits a single base away. The library was produced with the immunoSEQ multiplex PCR assay. DNA from the cultured, isolated CD4+ T cells was subjected to TCR beta CDR3 sequencing. The study's own analysis went as follows. Non-productive TCR sequences were discarded, and reads were trimmed to the CDR3 region, with only CDR3s of 7 or more amino acids retained. The MANAFEST web app was used to pick out antigen-specific clonotypes by comparing their expansion in peptide wells with that in reference cultures. Positive clones required FDR<0.05 expansion versus reference and all other wells, odds ratio above 5, and frequency above 0.1% in two replicate wells. A clonotype was called cross-reactive if it was significantly expanded both in SARS-CoV-2 spike wells and in at least one common cold coronavirus spike condition. Using the stringdist R package, CDR3 similarity was measured by Levenshtein distance, and unrooted trees were constructed with ape in R 3.6.1. TCRdb took this table from immuneACCESS and kept in-frame rearrangements with V and J called. Such tables lack part of the clones; where checked against another copy, unresolved V genes explain under half of the gap, and the rest is unexplained. The D gene and trimming were derived from the DNA, and the V and J assignments and clone size from that table. This sample lists around 40,000 clones; 72% were detected once. The ten largest clones take up 8.5% to 10% of the sample.

The sequenced sample was CD4+ T cells from PBMCs cultured without peptide, obtained after COVID-19 vaccination. The chain is assembled from TRBV3-1 (or the pseudogene TRBV3-2) and TRBJ2-5, with 7 junctional bases fitting TRBD2. The origin of this receptor is a human donor who received a COVID-19 vaccine. The nucleotide sequence is TGTGCCAGCAGCCAGGTCAGCGGGGTTCAAGAGACCCAGTACTTC. It encodes CASSQVSGVQETQYF.